Following are 17 T cell receptor beta chains from one sample sequenced in a study of T cell responses to AZD1222 COVID-19 vaccine. Profiling relied on immunoSEQ multiplex PCR, and the TCRdb table lists in-frame clones only, not all of them. This table holds about 140,000 clones, about 86% found once. Sample: peripheral blood, taken on day 0 of AZD1222 vaccination. These receptors were taken from an adult in good health.

The chain is built from TRBV28 and TRBJ1-4; D is uncertain. V shed 7 bases and J shed 4 bases, with 16 bases lying between them. This CDR3 has 15 residues. The germline V gene has CDR1 MDHEN and CDR2 SYDVKM. CDR3 sequence (DNA): TGTGCCAGCACCAACCCCCGGGCTTATAATGAAAAACTGTTTTTT. Translated: CASTNPRAYNEKLFF.

The chain recombines TRBV5-1 with TRBJ1-4; D gene ambiguous. Between the trimmed V and J ends, which lost 2 bases and 0 bases, there was a span of 8 bases. The CDR3 contains 15 residues. Germline V gene data show CDR1 as SGHRS and CDR2 as YFSETQ. CDR3 sequence (DNA): TGCGCCAGCAGCTTCAGCGGGTCAACTAATGAAAAACTGTTTTTT. Encoded protein: CASSFSGSTNEKLFF.

The chain recombines TRBV27 with TRBJ1-4, with a weak D call TRBD1 (5 bases). The V end lost 3 bases, the J end lost 7 bases, and 9 bases lay between the germline ends. The length of the CDR3 is 13 residues. The germline gives CDR1 MNHEY, CDR2 SMNVEV (reference sequence). CDR3 DNA: TGTGCCAGCAGTTTTAAGGGGAGTGAAAAACTGTTTTTT. It specifies CASSFKGSEKLFF.

The chain combines TRBV9 with TRBJ1-4, with no clear D. Germline CDR1 is SGDLS and CDR2 is YYNGEE. The CDR3 runs 14 residues. The germline V and J ends were trimmed by 0 bases and 8 bases, with 11 bases remaining between them. The CDR3: CASSVGGGGEKLFF. The CDR3 bases are TGTGCCAGCAGCGTAGGCGGAGGAGGAGAAAAACTGTTTTTT. The full variable domain, in which reference TRBV9 and TRBJ1-4 provide the parts outside the CDR3, is DSGVTQTPKHLITATGQRVTLRCSPRSGDLSVYWYQQSLDQGLQFLIQYYNGEERAKGNILERFSAQQFPDLHSELNLSSLELGDSALYFCASSVGGGGEKLFFGSGTQLSVL.

This clone was counted a single time. The genes are TRBV30 and TRBJ1-2, with no clear D. CDR1 is GTSNPN, CDR2 SVGIG, per germline (reference sequence). The V end lost 0 bases, the J end lost 1 base, and 9 bases lay between the germline ends. This CDR3 spans 14 amino acids. For the CDR3, the DNA is TGTGCCTGGAGTGTACTCTCCAGTAACTATGGCTACACCTTC. This sequence encodes CAWSVLSSNYGYTF.

V gene TRBV13 combines with J gene TRBJ2-7; D is ambiguous. Trimming pared 3 bases from V and 6 bases from J, leaving 15 bases between. The CDR3 is 14 residues long. Per germline, CDR1 PRHDT and CDR2 FYEKMQ (reference sequence). CDR3 DNA sequence: TGTGCCAGCAGCTTGGGGTTCGGAGCTGCCGAGCAGTACTTC. It specifies CASSLGFGAAEQYF.

V is TRBV14 and J is TRBJ1-5, with D maybe TRBD1 (5 bases). The CDR3 sequence is 18 residues long. V was shortened by 0 bases and J by 0 bases, with 15 bases between the two germline ends. The germline V gene has CDR1 SGHDN and CDR2 FVKESK. The CDR3 protein is CASSQDVGGLYSNQPQHF. In nucleotides, the CDR3 is TGTGCCAGCAGCCAAGACGTTGGGGGACTCTATAGCAATCAGCCCCAGCATTTT. The whole variable domain, remainder taken from reference TRBV14 and TRBJ1-5, is EAGVTQFPSHSVIEKGQTVTLRCDPISGHDNLYWYRRVMGKEIKFLLHFVKESKQDESGMPNNRFLAERTGGTYSTLKVQPAELEDSGVYFCASSQDVGGLYSNQPQHFGDGTRLSIL.

The gene calls are TRBV5-1 and TRBJ2-1, with unresolved D. Germline V CDR1 and CDR2: SGHRS, YFSETQ. Trimming stripped 2 bases from V and 0 bases from J, with 12 bases between. The CDR3 runs to 16 residues. CDR3 sequence reads: CASSLTSTSSYNEQFF. The CDR3 coding sequence is TGCGCCAGCAGCTTAACGAGCACGAGCTCCTACAATGAGCAGTTCTTC.

This chain links TRBV18 with TRBJ1-1; D uncertain. The length of the CDR3 is 14 residues. Germline V gene data show CDR1 as KGHSH and CDR2 as LQKENI. The germline V and J ends were trimmed by 0 bases and 7 bases, with 12 bases remaining between them. CDR3 sequence reads: CASSPPSESREAFF. In nucleotides, the CDR3 is TGTGCCAGCTCACCACCGAGTGAGTCCCGTGAAGCTTTCTTT.

V gene TRBV10-2 combines with J gene TRBJ1-1; D possibly corresponds to TRBD1 (5 bases). The CDR3 consists of 11 residues. Trimming pared 8 bases from V and 3 bases from J, leaving 7 bases between. Germline assignment: CDR1 WSHSY and CDR2 SAAADI. CDR3 in amino acids: CASRGDTEAFF. The CDR3 DNA reads TGCGCCAGCCGAGGGGACACTGAAGCTTTCTTT.

This clone was counted between two and nine times. This chain joins TRBV7-2 and TRBJ1-1, with D possibly being TRBD1 (5 bases). Germline V gene lookup returns CDR1 SGHTA and CDR2 FQGNSA. This CDR3 region has 16 residues. V lost 5 bases, J lost 5 bases, and 21 bases lay in between. Here the CDR3 DNA reads TGTGCCAGCAGCCCTAATGGGGGGGGGAGGTCAACTGAAGCTTTCTTT. Its protein product is CASSPNGGGRSTEAFF.

The rearrangement joins TRBV28 to TRBJ1-3; D remains ambiguous. V dropped 5 bases and J dropped 0 bases, with 17 bases sitting between them. Germline V gene data show CDR1 as MDHEN and CDR2 as SYDVKM. This CDR3 has 17 residues. The CDR3 protein is CASSGQTSLLSGNTIYF. The DNA for the CDR3 is TGTGCCAGCAGTGGGCAGACCTCACTTCTCTCTGGAAACACCATATATTTT.

The chain is built from TRBV7-2 and TRBJ1-2; the D is unclear. Trimming removed 3 bases at V and 4 bases at J, with 9 bases between. This CDR3 has 13 amino acids. The germline gives CDR1 SGHTA, CDR2 FQGNSA. The CDR3 coding sequence is TGTGCCAGCAGCTTTCCGGCAGCCTATGGCTACACCTTC. It translates to CASSFPAAYGYTF. The full variable domain, rest sourced from reference TRBV7-2 and TRBJ1-2, is GAGVSQSPSNKVTEKGKDVELRCDPISGHTALYWYRQSLGQGLEFLIYFQGNSAPDKSGLPSDRFSAERTGGSVSTLTIQRTQQEDSAVYLCASSFPAAYGYTFGSGTRLTVV.

This clone was detected a few times. One end of the junction does not line up with germline, which may come from a read error. The chain is built from TRBV9 and TRBJ2-7; no reliable D call. This CDR3 is 13 amino acids long. Germline V gene sequence: CDR1 SGDLS, CDR2 YYNGEE. In DNA, the CDR3 is TGTGCCAGCAGCACTCAAATCTCCCACGAGCAGTACTTC. Its translation: CASSTQISHEQYF.

This clone is a singleton in its sample. The chain employs TRBV18 and TRBJ1-1; D ambiguous. Germline V CDR1 and CDR2: KGHSH, LQKENI. This CDR3 comprises 14 residues. Trimming took off 5 bases at V and 1 base at J, with 11 bases between the two ends. In DNA form, the CDR3 reads TGTGCCAGCTCAAGTTTAGTCGGGAACACTGAAGCTTTCTTT. Protein product: CASSSLVGNTEAFF.

V gene TRBV25-1 combines with J gene TRBJ1-4, with a possible D match to TRBD1 (6 bases). Trimming pared 5 bases from V and 6 bases from J, leaving 16 bases between. CDR1 and CDR2 (germline): MGHDK, SYGVNS. This CDR3 region has 15 residues. Here the CDR3 reads CASSPSGEDDEKLFF. In DNA, the CDR3 is TGTGCCAGCAGTCCATCAGGGGAGGACGATGAAAAACTGTTTTTT.

V usage is TRBV10-3 and J usage is TRBJ2-7; 7 nucleotides line up with TRBD1. The CDR3 is made up of 14 amino acids. Germline loops: CDR1 ENHRY, CDR2 SYGVKD. V gave up 9 bases and J gave up 5 bases; unmatched junction bases: 13. The CDR3 here is CAISLQGYNDEQYF. In nucleotides, the CDR3 is TGTGCCATTTCATTACAGGGGTATAACGACGAGCAGTACTTC.